This paragraph covers one T cell receptor beta chain sequence. Its specificity is unknown. The CDR3 has 16 amino acids. CDR1 is MNHEY, CDR2 SVGAGI, per germline. Trimming pared 0 bases from V and 0 bases from J, leaving 11 bases between. The entry originates in a study of T cell repertoires in cytomegalovirus infection. Study summary: Through public TCR beta signatures, both CMV infection and matching HLA type were indicated.

TCRdb reprocessed the reads with MiXCR, giving one entry per CDR3 protein. Of about a million distinct CDR3 sequences listed, approximately 33% are singletons. The receptor was isolated from a human donor in good health (CMV status not recorded). Some clones in this sample may be carry-over from other donors' samples. This chain joins TRBV6-5 and TRBJ1-2, with a tentative D call TRBD1 (5 bases). The starting material was cultured CD8+ T cells from PBMCs, obtained from culture after CMV antigen stimulation. In nucleotides, the CDR3 is TGTGCCAGCAGTTACTCGAGCAGGGCGGCTAACTATGGCTACACCTTC. Its translation: CASSYSSRAANYGYTF.